These 19 T cell receptor beta chains came from one sample sequenced in a study of T-cell reconstitution after alpha-beta-depleted transplantation in children. Preparing the TCRbeta library involved the use of unique molecular identifiers. MiXCR, run by TCRdb on the PCR reads, gives a single entry per CDR3 protein. The sample includes 450,000 to 500,000 distinct CDR3 sequences, about an eighth seen only once; the top ten take around 5.8%. This sample comprised PBMCs from the stem cell graft donor, obtained from the stem cell graft. The receptors were sampled from a human donor who donated a stem cell graft to a child with combined immunodeficiency.

In its sample, this clonotype was seen many times. This rearrangement joins TRBV29-1 to TRBJ2-7, with D possibly being TRBD2 (6 bases). The V end lost 0 bases, the J end lost 0 bases, and 12 bases lay between the germline ends. CDR1 is SQVTM, CDR2 ANQGSEA, per germline. This CDR3 comprises 15 residues. CDR3 sequence reads: CSVEETGGNSYEQYF. The CDR3 DNA reads TGCAGCGTTGAAGAAACGGGCGGGAACTCCTACGAGCAGTACTTC.

This clonotype was counted at least ten times. The chain carries TRBV20-1 and TRBJ2-3; 7 bases are a match to TRBD2. Germline V CDR1 and CDR2: DFQATT, SNEGSKA (reference sequence). J was trimmed by 5 bases and V by 8 bases; bases with no gene match: 19. The CDR3 extends over 16 amino acids. The CDR3 DNA sequence: TGCAGTACCACCCGCGGGGCGGGAGTGATGGAAGATACGCAGTATTTT. Its protein is CSTTRGAGVMEDTQYF.

This clonotype turned up a few times. This chain connects TRBV27 to TRBJ1-1, with no clear D. Germline CDR1 MNHEY, CDR2 SMNVEV (reference sequence). V lost 7 bases to trimming and J lost 0 bases, with 12 bases between them. CDR3 length: 14 amino acids. CDR3: CASTSGPMNTEAFF. In DNA, the CDR3 is TGTGCCAGCACCTCTGGACCGATGAACACTGAAGCTTTCTTT.

This clonotype has a handful of counts. This chain links TRBV12-3 or TRBV12-4 with TRBJ2-1, with 10 bases identical to TRBD2. V lost 3 bases to trimming and J lost 5 bases; unmatched junction nucleotides: 1. CDR3 length: 14 residues. This chain's CDR3 is CASSFSGRNNEQFF. The CDR3 coding sequence is TGTGCCAGCAGTTTTAGCGGGAGGAACAATGAGCAGTTCTTC.

In this sample, this clonotype turned up a few times. The chain links TRBV6-1 to TRBJ2-5; TRBD1 aligns across 9 bases. Germline-derived CDR1 and CDR2 are MNHNS and SASEGT. The CDR3 loop spans 13 amino acids. After removal of 6 bases from V and 9 bases from J, the junction contained 8 bases not matched to a gene. In DNA, the CDR3 is TGTGCCAGCAGGCGGGACAGGGCAAACTCCCAGTACTTC. Its translation is CASRRDRANSQYF.

This clonotype was recorded at least ten times. The chain employs TRBV20-1 and TRBJ1-3; no firm D call. V gave up 3 bases and J gave up 10 bases, with 19 bases separating them. Germline V CDR1 and CDR2: DFQATT, SNEGSKA (reference sequence). This CDR3 spans 14 amino acids. CDR3 sequence reads: CSARSLGPPGTIYF. The CDR3 nucleotides read TGCAGTGCTAGGTCGCTGGGTCCGCCGGGGACCATATATTTT.

CDR3 protein: CASSPGPSGELFF. CDR3 nucleotides: TGTGCCAGCAGCCCCGGCCCCTCCGGGGAGCTGTTTTTT. The chain is built from TRBV5-6 and TRBJ2-2, with no clear D. V lost 4 bases to trimming and J lost 6 bases, with 10 bases between them. Germline V gene lookup returns CDR1 SGHDT and CDR2 YYEEEE. This CDR3 contains 13 residues.

This clonotype was observed at least ten times. This chain uses TRBV10-3 with TRBJ2-7, with D unclear. The CDR3 totals 15 residues. Germline lookup yields CDR1 ENHRY and CDR2 SYGVKD. V dropped 0 bases and J dropped 2 bases, with 11 bases sitting between them. CDR3 protein: CAISESMQQTYEQYF. The CDR3 nucleotides read TGTGCCATCAGTGAGTCGATGCAGCAAACCTACGAGCAGTACTTC.

This clonotype showed up many times. CDR3 in amino acids: CASGQALGGNTIYF. CDR3 nucleotides: TGTGCCAGTGGGCAGGCCCTGGGGGGAAACACCATATATTTT. The chain employs TRBV12-3 or TRBV12-4 and TRBJ1-3; no definite D call. Trimming stripped 9 bases from V and 4 bases from J, with 16 bases between. The CDR3 has 14 residues.

The V call is TRBV6-2 or TRBV6-3, the J call TRBJ1-5, with D tentatively TRBD1 (5 bases). The CDR3 is 17 amino acids. Germline V CDR1 and CDR2: MNHEY, SVGEGT. V lost 4 bases and J 3 bases, leaving 19 bases between the germline ends. The CDR3 region is CASSLGTETPFNQPQHF. The CDR3 region has the DNA TGTGCCAGCAGTTTGGGGACCGAAACCCCCTTCAATCAGCCCCAGCATTTT.

There are many counts of this clonotype. V usage is TRBV10-3 and J usage is TRBJ2-3; D call uncertain. This CDR3 has 11 amino acids. V gave up 4 bases and J gave up 5 bases, with 4 bases separating them. The germline CDR1 and CDR2 sequences are ENHRY and SYGVKD. CDR3 region: CAISAEDTQYF. In nucleotides, the CDR3 is TGTGCCATCAGTGCTGAAGATACGCAGTATTTT.

CDR3 nucleotides: TGTGCCAGTGGACAGGGGATGGAGACCCAGTACTTC. Amino acids: CASGQGMETQYF. The chain is built from TRBV12-3 or TRBV12-4 and TRBJ2-5; TRBD1 agrees at 9 bases. The CDR3 runs to 12 residues. The ends lost 9 bases at V and 5 bases at J; junction bases unmatched: 4.

The chain links TRBV9 to TRBJ2-2, with 9 bases lining up with TRBD1. This CDR3 is built from 16 residues. Germline assignment: CDR1 SGDLS and CDR2 YYNGEE. J lost 5 bases, V lost 0 bases, and 5 bases had no gene match. CDR3 sequence reads: CASSVVYRGQTGELFF. The CDR3 DNA reads TGTGCCAGCAGCGTAGTATACAGGGGGCAAACCGGGGAGCTGTTTTTT.

The V and J genes are TRBV20-1 and TRBJ2-2, with TRBD2 as a possible D gene (6 bases). The CDR3 is 15 amino acids. Germline V gene sequence: CDR1 DFQATT, CDR2 SNEGSKA (reference sequence). Trimming took 0 bases from V and 6 from J, leaving 14 bases between them. The CDR3 bases are TGCAGTGCTAGAGATCAAGGGCGCGGGGCCGGGGAGCTGTTTTTT. Protein sequence: CSARDQGRGAGELFF.

The CDR3 is CASSPGPVCEQYF. CDR3 coding DNA: TGTGCCAGCAGCCCGGGGCCAGTCTGCGAGCAGTACTTC. This chain links TRBV4-2 with TRBJ2-7; TRBD1 or TRBD2 may be the D gene (5 bases each). The CDR3 contains 13 residues. Germline V gene data show CDR1 as LGHNA and CDR2 as YNFKEQ. Trimming cost V 4 bases and J 6 bases, with 13 bases left between them.

This clonotype was seen only once. The V call is TRBV7-6, the J call TRBJ1-1; 8 bases are a match to TRBD1. The CDR3 runs to 14 residues. Germline V gene lookup returns CDR1 SGHVS and CDR2 FNYEAQ. V shed 6 bases and J 5 bases; nucleotides not matched to a gene: 8. The DNA of the CDR3 is TGTGCCAGCAGGGGGGGGACAGGAGGGACTGAAGCTTTCTTT. It codes for CASRGGTGGTEAFF.

This clonotype was seen more than once but under ten times. V usage is TRBV30 and J usage is TRBJ2-7; D is unresolved. Trimming pared 0 bases from V and 0 bases from J, leaving 6 bases between. This CDR3 has 13 amino acids. Germline loops: CDR1 GTSNPN, CDR2 SVGIG (reference sequence). Written as DNA, the CDR3 is TGTGCCTGGAGTGTTGTGGGCTCCTACGAGCAGTACTTC. Amino acids: CAWSVVGSYEQYF.

V gene TRBV7-2 combines with J gene TRBJ2-5; 7 bases agree with TRBD2. There are 16 residues in the CDR3. J was trimmed by 7 bases and V by 5 bases; bases with no gene match: 16. CDR1 SGHTA and CDR2 FQGNSA come from the germline V gene. The CDR3 is CASSILLAHEGGTQYF. CDR3 nucleotide sequence: TGTGCCAGCAGCATCTTACTAGCGCACGAAGGAGGGACCCAGTACTTC.

In its sample, this clonotype was seen many times. This rearrangement joins TRBV11-2 to TRBJ2-1; 10 bases agree with TRBD2. Looked up from germline, CDR1 is SGHAT and CDR2 is FQNNGV. The CDR3 contains 15 residues. J lost 10 bases, V lost 2 bases, and 8 bases had no gene match. CDR3 sequence: CASSLWSGGAQEQFF. The CDR3 DNA reads as TGTGCCAGCAGCTTATGGAGCGGGGGGGCACAAGAGCAGTTCTTC. The variable domain in full, with the rest retrieved from reference TRBV11-2 and TRBJ2-1, is EAGVAQSPRYKIIEKRQSVAFWCNPISGHATLYWYQQILGQGPKLLIQFQNNGVVDDSQLPKDRFSAERLKGVDSTLKIQPAKLEDSAVYLCASSLWSGGAQEQFFGPGTRLTVL.